One and the same sample provided the 30 T cell receptor beta chains below, sequenced in a study of T cell repertoires in cytomegalovirus infection. MiXCR was run by TCRdb on the reads, yielding one entry per CDR3 protein. The table has 200,000 or so distinct CDR3 sequences, about 20% seen once; the top ten hold under 3.5%. The source material was PBMCs. The receptors derive from a human donor in good health (CMV status not recorded). Some clones in this sample may be carry-over from other donors' samples.

V usage is TRBV7-9 and J usage is TRBJ1-1; 7 nucleotides match TRBD1. CDR1 and CDR2 from the germline V gene are SEHNR and FQNEAQ (reference sequence). With 0 bases clipped from V and 2 bases from J, the junction kept 6 bases outside the gene matches. The CDR3 covers 16 residues. Here the CDR3 reads CASSLAPGQINTEAFF. The CDR3 DNA sequence: TGTGCCAGCAGCTTAGCACCGGGACAGATAAACACTGAAGCTTTCTTT. The full variable domain, completed using reference TRBV7-9 and TRBJ1-1, is DTGVSQNPRHKITKRGQNVTFRCDPISEHNRLYWYRQTLGQGPEFLTYFQNEAQLEKSRLLSDRFSAERPKGSFSTLEIQRTEQGDSAMYLCASSLAPGQINTEAFFGQGTRLTVV.

This clonotype was found a few times. The V call is TRBV12-3 or TRBV12-4, the J call TRBJ1-1; D is uncertain. The CDR3 spans 12 residues. V lost 5 bases and J 7 bases, leaving 11 bases between the germline ends. CDR3 in amino acids: CASSPRRGEAFF. DNA for the CDR3: TGTGCCAGCAGTCCGCGGCGGGGTGAAGCTTTCTTT.

The chain combines TRBV6-5 with TRBJ2-7; D call uncertain. V was trimmed by 8 bases and J by 6 bases, leaving 11 bases between them. Germline V gene data show CDR1 as MNHEY and CDR2 as SVGAGI. The CDR3 has 11 residues. The CDR3 region is CASGTQVEQYF. CDR3 DNA: TGTGCCAGCGGAACCCAGGTCGAGCAGTACTTC.

This rearrangement joins TRBV29-1 to TRBJ1-1; 10 bases are a match to TRBD1. The CDR3 spans 15 residues. V was clipped by 5 bases and J by 1 base; unmatched bases: 7. The germline gives CDR1 SQVTM, CDR2 ANQGSEA. CDR3 region: CSVRGTGARNTEAFF. In nucleotides, the CDR3 is TGCAGCGTTAGAGGGACAGGGGCGCGGAACACTGAAGCTTTCTTT.

This clonotype occurred many times. This chain uses TRBV9 with TRBJ1-2; D is unresolved. Between the trimmed V and J ends, which lost 7 bases and 3 bases, there was a span of 13 bases. This CDR3 region has 13 residues. Per the germline V gene, CDR1 is SGDLS and CDR2 is YYNGEE. The CDR3 is CASEGGNDYGYTF. CDR3 in DNA: TGTGCCAGCGAGGGAGGGAATGACTATGGCTACACCTTC.

This clonotype was found many times. V gene TRBV7-3 combines with J gene TRBJ2-4; the match to TRBD2 covers 7 bases. The germline V gene encodes CDR1 SGHTA and CDR2 FQGTGA. The CDR3 sequence is 14 residues long. V lost 2 bases and J lost 5; bases outside the gene matches: 3. CDR3 sequence reads: CASSLAGVENIQYF. CDR3 nucleotide sequence: TGTGCCAGCAGCTTAGCGGGAGTCGAAAACATTCAGTACTTC.

In this sample, this clonotype turned up a few times. This rearrangement joins TRBV29-1 to TRBJ2-1; a possible D gene is TRBD2 (6 bases). The length of the CDR3 is 14 residues. Germline CDR1 SQVTM, CDR2 ANQGSEA. This chain's CDR3 is CTTTTGLSYNEQFF. The CDR3 coding sequence is TGCACCACCACTACAGGACTATCCTACAATGAGCAGTTCTTC.

This clonotype was counted only a few times. The rearrangement links TRBV3-1 to TRBJ2-1; 11 bases line up with TRBD2. Germline trimming cut 3 bases from V and 0 bases from J; bases unmatched to any gene: 22. The germline CDR1 and CDR2 sequences are LGHDT and YNNKEL (reference sequence). The CDR3 sequence is 23 residues long. This CDR3 is CASSQEKTGGLAGGPSSYNEQFF. The CDR3 nucleotides read TGTGCCAGCAGCCAGGAAAAGACAGGGGGTCTAGCGGGAGGACCTAGCTCCTACAATGAGCAGTTCTTC.

This clonotype was picked up a small number of times. The chain couples TRBV5-6 to TRBJ1-1; D gene uncertain. Trimming pared 3 bases from V and 0 bases from J, leaving 3 bases between. The germline V gene encodes CDR1 SGHDT and CDR2 YYEEEE. The CDR3 is 12 amino acids. This chain's CDR3 is CASSYMNTEAFF. The CDR3 coding sequence is TGTGCCAGCAGCTACATGAACACTGAAGCTTTCTTT.

The sample holds many counts of this clonotype. The rearrangement joins TRBV7-2 to TRBJ2-5, with D maybe TRBD2 (5 bases). The CDR3 covers 15 residues. Germline CDR1 reads SGHTA; CDR2 reads FQGNSA. Between the trimmed V and J ends, which lost 5 bases and 4 bases, there was a span of 17 bases. DNA for the CDR3: TGTGCCAGCAGCCCCAGCGGAGCTATTTTAGAGACCCAGTACTTC. It codes for CASSPSGAILETQYF.

This clonotype turned up a few times. This sequence joins TRBV9 and TRBJ2-1; D possibly corresponds to TRBD2 (6 bases). Germline CDR1 reads SGDLS; CDR2 reads YYNGEE. The CDR3 spans 15 residues. The V end was cut by 0 bases, the J end by 5 bases, with 12 bases between. The CDR3, as DNA: TGTGCCAGCAGCGTAGCGGAGCGGGCTAACAATGAGCAGTTCTTC. Translated, it gives CASSVAERANNEQFF.

This clonotype has only a few counts. The chain joins TRBV28 to TRBJ2-1, with 8 bases identical to TRBD2. CDR3 size: 14 residues. CDR1 is MDHEN, CDR2 SYDVKM, per germline. J gave up 7 bases and V 6 bases, and 8 bases lay outside the gene matches. The CDR3 spells CASRGGGPSNEQFF. For the CDR3, the DNA is TGTGCCAGCAGGGGCGGGGGGCCTTCGAATGAGCAGTTCTTC.

This clonotype was observed a handful of times. This chain connects TRBV2 to TRBJ2-5; 10 nucleotides agree with TRBD2. Germline trimming cut 6 bases from V and 4 bases from J; bases unmatched to any gene: 8. The germline CDR1 and CDR2 sequences are SNHLY and FYNNEI. This CDR3 has 15 amino acids. This CDR3 is CASRSLSGGSETQYF. The CDR3 DNA is TGTGCCAGCAGGTCCCTTAGCGGGGGGTCAGAGACCCAGTACTTC.

A remark on this clonotype: This may stem from a read error, because a much larger clone lies one nucleotide away. The chain is built from TRBV6-1 and TRBJ1-1; TRBD1 agrees at 9 bases. Germline lookup yields CDR1 MNHNS and CDR2 SASEGT. The CDR3 consists of 17 residues. The DNA for the CDR3 is TGTGCCAGCAGTTACGGCGGAGGACAGGGGACGAACACTGAAGATTTCTTT. Its protein is CASSYGGGQGTNTEDFF.

The chain employs TRBV28 and TRBJ1-1; D remains unclear. Germline V gene sequence: CDR1 MDHEN, CDR2 SYDVKM. The CDR3 is 11 residues long. V dropped 11 bases and J dropped 1 base, with 8 bases sitting between them. For the CDR3, the DNA is TGTGCCGTAGGACCGAACACTGAAGCTTTCTTT. Its protein product is CAVGPNTEAFF.

V is TRBV4-1 and J is TRBJ2-7, with TRBD2 as a possible D gene (5 bases). The CDR3 is made up of 17 amino acids. Per the germline V gene, CDR1 is MGHRA and CDR2 is YSYEKL. V lost 1 base, J lost 2 bases, and 18 bases lay in between. DNA for the CDR3: TGCGCCAGCAGCCAAGTGGACTTGGGGTTTACTCCCTACGAGCAGTACTTC. It translates to CASSQVDLGFTPYEQYF.

This clonotype was detected many times. V usage is TRBV4-3 and J usage is TRBJ1-1; possible D gene TRBD1, 5 bases. V was clipped by 0 bases and J by 11 bases, with 16 bases between them. CDR1 is LGHNA, CDR2 YSLEER, per germline. The CDR3 runs to 14 residues. The CDR3 here is CASSQDSPAGTAFF. DNA for the CDR3: TGCGCCAGCAGCCAAGATTCCCCCGCCGGGACGGCTTTCTTT.

This sequence joins TRBV6-1 and TRBJ1-2; D is possibly TRBD1 (5 bases). V dropped 0 bases and J dropped 0 bases, with 11 bases sitting between them. The germline V gene encodes CDR1 MNHNS and CDR2 SASEGT. The CDR3 loop spans 16 amino acids. The CDR3 coding sequence is TGTGCCAGCAGTGAAGCCCTGACAGCGACTAACTATGGCTACACCTTC. Its protein product is CASSEALTATNYGYTF.

This clonotype came up many times. V is TRBV6-5 and J is TRBJ1-6, with 10 bases aligning to TRBD1. V was pared by 4 bases and J by 10 bases, with 7 bases of the junction left unmatched. This CDR3 is built from 15 residues. CDR1 is MNHEY and CDR2 is SVGAGI in the germline V gene. CDR3 region: CASSLGRTGGSPLHF. The CDR3 nucleotides are TGTGCCAGCAGTTTAGGAAGGACAGGGGGATCACCCCTCCACTTT.

This clonotype has ten or more counts. The CDR3 DNA sequence: TGTGCCAGCAGCTCCAATTCTGGAAACACCATATATTTT. Translated, it gives CASSSNSGNTIYF. The chain couples TRBV7-8 to TRBJ1-3; D call uncertain. The germline V gene has CDR1 SGHVS and CDR2 FQNEAQ. V lost 4 bases, J lost 1 base, and 5 bases lay in between. This CDR3 contains 13 residues.

The rearrangement links TRBV14 to TRBJ2-2; TRBD2 agrees at 7 bases. Germline assignment: CDR1 SGHDN and CDR2 FVKESK. The CDR3 totals 14 residues. The trim removed 4 bases at V and 5 bases at J, leaving 4 bases unmatched. Here the CDR3 DNA reads TGTGCCAGCAGCCGGACTAGAGTTACCGGGGAGCTGTTTTTT. This codes for CASSRTRVTGELFF.

The gene calls are TRBV5-5 and TRBJ1-1; 12 positions match TRBD1. With V trimmed by 5 bases and J by 5 bases, 13 bases remained unmatched. The germline V gene has CDR1 SGHKS and CDR2 YYEKEE (reference sequence). This CDR3 comprises 17 residues. CDR3 nucleotide sequence: TGTGCCAGCAGTCGTCCCGGGACAGGGGGCCGGAGGACTGAAGCTTTCTTT. Its translation: CASSRPGTGGRRTEAFF.

This clonotype was found a few times. The chain joins TRBV19 to TRBJ2-1, with a possible D match to TRBD1 (6 bases). This CDR3 has 17 residues. V was cut by 6 bases and J by 9 bases, with 27 bases left in between. The germline V gene encodes CDR1 LNHDA and CDR2 SQIVND (reference sequence). Here the CDR3 reads CASRATGFSIGMREQFF. CDR3 DNA: TGTGCCAGTAGGGCTACAGGGTTTTCCATAGGGATGCGTGAGCAGTTCTTC.

In its sample, this clonotype was seen many times. V is TRBV7-8 and J is TRBJ2-7, with 8 positions matching TRBD1. CDR3 length: 13 residues. J gave up 3 bases and V 5 bases, and 3 bases lay outside the gene matches. The germline V gene has CDR1 SGHVS and CDR2 FQNEAQ. The CDR3 loop reads CASSRGQDYEQYF. DNA for the CDR3: TGTGCCAGCAGCCGGGGACAGGACTACGAGCAGTACTTC.

This rearrangement joins TRBV29-1 to TRBJ1-2; D call uncertain. This CDR3 has 13 residues. V dropped 4 bases and J dropped 6 bases, with 15 bases sitting between them. Germline CDR1 reads SQVTM; CDR2 reads ANQGSEA. The CDR3 spells CSVAGANLHGYTF. The CDR3 bases are TGCAGCGTTGCAGGCGCCAACTTGCATGGCTACACCTTC.

Relative to its sample, this clonotype is medium-sized. The rearrangement joins TRBV6-2 or TRBV6-3 to TRBJ2-7; D possibly uses TRBD1 or TRBD2 (5 bases each). V was cut by 5 bases and J by 2 bases, with 10 bases left in between. The germline V gene has CDR1 MNHEY and CDR2 SVGEGT. The length of the CDR3 is 13 residues. CDR3 region: CASSVTGPYEQYF. The DNA of the CDR3 is TGTGCCAGCAGTGTGACGGGGCCCTACGAGCAGTACTTC.

At least ten counts were recorded for this clonotype. CDR3 coding DNA: TGTGCCAGCAGCTCTCCCGTAGCCCTTAGCCATAGCTCCTACAATGAGCAGTTCTTC. Its protein is CASSSPVALSHSSYNEQFF. The chain carries TRBV7-2 and TRBJ2-1; D unclear. Germline CDR1 SGHTA, CDR2 FQGNSA. V dropped 4 bases and J dropped 0 bases, with 22 bases sitting between them. The CDR3 has 19 amino acids.

Only a few counts were recorded for this clonotype. This sequence joins TRBV3-1 and TRBJ1-1; D possibly corresponds to TRBD1 (6 bases). The ends were cut back, 2 bases at V and 6 bases at J, with 13 bases in the middle. The germline CDR1 and CDR2 sequences are LGHDT and YNNKEL (reference sequence). There are 14 residues in the CDR3. The CDR3 nucleotides are TGTGCCAGCAGCCAAAGAGGGGGGAGTGCTGAAGCTTTCTTT. Its translation is CASSQRGGSAEAFF.

V and J are TRBV28 and TRBJ1-1, with 8 bases aligning to TRBD1. CDR1 MDHEN and CDR2 SYDVKM come from the germline V gene. This CDR3 region has 15 residues. Unmatched junction bases numbered 10, after V lost 6 bases and J lost 4 bases. CDR3 region: CASSPGGSVGTEAFF. The CDR3 DNA is TGTGCCAGCAGCCCAGGGGGCAGTGTGGGCACTGAAGCTTTCTTT.

This clonotype was seen at least ten times. J is TRBJ2-5 and V is TRBV7-8, with 7 bases identical to TRBD1. This CDR3 has 13 residues. V was pared by 5 bases and J by 5 bases, with 5 bases of the junction left unmatched. CDR1 and CDR2 from the germline V gene are SGHVS and FQNEAQ. This CDR3 reads CASSPQGKETQYF. As DNA, the CDR3 is TGTGCCAGCAGCCCACAGGGGAAGGAGACCCAGTACTTC.